One and the same sample provided the 18 T cell receptor beta chains below, sequenced in a study of blood T cell repertoires in COVID-19. Profiling relied on immunoSEQ multiplex PCR, and the TCRdb table lists in-frame clones only, not all of them. This table has roughly 110,000 clones, 76% appearing once. The sequenced material came from peripheral blood. These receptors all come from a man at least 80 years old with COVID-19, enrolled during active disease.

The chain employs TRBV18 and TRBJ1-2, with D hard to call. The V gene's germline CDR1 is KGHSH and CDR2 LQKENI. The CDR3 extends over 13 amino acids. Trimming pared 0 bases from V and 6 bases from J, leaving 8 bases between. The chain's CDR3 is CASSPPSGDGYTF. CDR3 bases: TGTGCCAGCTCACCACCGTCCGGGGATGGCTACACCTTC.

The V call is TRBV12-3 or TRBV12-4, the J call TRBJ1-4; 7 bases are a match to TRBD1. Germline trimming cut 6 bases from V and 7 bases from J; bases unmatched to any gene: 5. The CDR3 is 13 residues long. The CDR3 DNA reads TGTGCCAGCAGACAGGGGACGGCTGAAAAACTGTTTTTT. As protein: CASRQGTAEKLFF.

The chain carries TRBV4-3 and TRBJ2-3, with a weak D call TRBD2 (6 bases). The V gene lost 4 bases and the J gene lost 2 bases, with 19 bases spanning the gap. CDR1 LGHNA and CDR2 YSLEER come from the germline V gene. The CDR3 has 17 residues. CDR3 loop: CASSPQGVSGFTDTQYF. In DNA form, the CDR3 reads TGCGCCAGCAGCCCTCAAGGCGTTAGCGGATTCACAGATACGCAGTATTTT.

This chain connects TRBV5-4 to TRBJ2-7; 8 bases match TRBD1. This CDR3 region has 15 residues. Germline V gene lookup returns CDR1 SGHNT and CDR2 YYREEE (reference sequence). The V and J ends lost 4 bases and 4 bases, in that order; junction bases with no gene match: 10. The DNA of the CDR3 is TGTGCCAGCAGCGACGAAGGGACAGGCGCTTACGAGCAGTACTTC. Amino acid sequence: CASSDEGTGAYEQYF.

The rearrangement links TRBV28 to TRBJ1-2; no clear D gene. Germline V gene data show CDR1 as MDHEN and CDR2 as SYDVKM. CDR3 length: 12 amino acids. With 1 base removed from V and 7 bases from J, the gap between germline ends came to 7 bases. The CDR3 region is CASSLSGFGYTF. CDR3 nucleotide sequence: TGTGCCAGCAGTTTATCCGGGTTTGGCTACACCTTC.

The chain combines TRBV6-5 with TRBJ2-2; no firm D call. Trimming took off 2 bases at V and 1 base at J, with 8 bases between the two ends. There are 15 residues in the CDR3. CDR1 is MNHEY, CDR2 SVGAGI, per germline. The CDR3 bases are TGTGCCAGCAGTTACCGACTGAGGAACACCGGGGAGCTGTTTTTT. Translated, it gives CASSYRLRNTGELFF.

V is TRBV5-1 and J is TRBJ2-1, with 9 bases lining up with TRBD2. Germline V lookup: CDR1 SGHRS, CDR2 YFSETQ. CDR3 size: 14 residues. The J segment lost 6 bases and the V segment lost 4 bases, leaving 5 bases of the junction unmatched. As DNA, the CDR3 is TGCGCCAGCAGCGTGGGACTAGCAGCCAATGAGCAGTTCTTC. Its protein is CASSVGLAANEQFF.

This sequence joins TRBV7-8 and TRBJ2-5, with D possibly matching TRBD2 (6 bases). Germline-derived CDR1 and CDR2 are SGHVS and FQNEAQ. V was shortened by 4 bases and J by 2 bases, with 11 bases between the two germline ends. The CDR3 totals 14 residues. The CDR3 spells CASSSRDSQETQYF. In nucleotides, the CDR3 is TGTGCCAGCAGCTCGCGGGACTCACAAGAGACCCAGTACTTC.

This clone was observed a single time. The chain uses TRBV28 and TRBJ1-6; TRBD1 aligns across 7 bases. The CDR3 length is 11 residues. The germline V gene encodes CDR1 MDHEN and CDR2 SYDVKM. The J segment lost 14 bases and the V segment lost 4 bases, leaving 2 bases of the junction unmatched. The CDR3 loop is CASSSGTALHF. The CDR3 DNA reads TGTGCCAGCAGTTCGGGGACAGCCCTCCACTTT.

J is TRBJ2-3 and V is TRBV3-1 (or the pseudogene TRBV3-2); 7 bases map to TRBD1. The CDR3 covers 14 residues. Germline CDR1 is LGHDT and CDR2 is YNNKEL (reference sequence). Trimming removed 3 bases from V and 5 bases from J; junction bases left unmatched: 5. CDR3 amino acids: CASSHTTGVDTQYF. The CDR3 DNA sequence: TGTGCCAGCAGCCACACTACAGGGGTAGATACGCAGTATTTT.

The CDR3, as DNA: TGTGCCAGTAGTCTCGACCTAGCGGGCCCCTACGAGCAGTACTTC. Translated, it gives CASSLDLAGPYEQYF. The J gene is TRBJ2-7, the V gene TRBV19, with 8 bases fitting TRBD2. The V gene end was trimmed by 5 bases and the J gene end by 2 bases; junction bases not matched to a gene: 8. The length of the CDR3 is 15 residues. In germline, CDR1 is LNHDA, CDR2 SQIVND (reference sequence).

This clone was picked up a small number of times. This chain connects TRBV5-1 to TRBJ2-7; the match to TRBD2 covers 9 bases. After removal of 0 bases from V and 2 bases from J, the junction contained 6 bases not matched to a gene. Looked up from germline, CDR1 is SGHRS and CDR2 is YFSETQ. The CDR3 is made up of 16 amino acids. CDR3 in DNA: TGCGCCAGCAGCTTGGCCGTGCTAGCGGGAACCTACGAGCAGTACTTC. Translation gives CASSLAVLAGTYEQYF.

The chain couples TRBV7-9 to TRBJ1-1; D is unclear. Germline CDR1 SEHNR, CDR2 FQNEAQ (reference sequence). V lost 3 bases, J lost 1 base, and 6 bases lay in between. CDR3 length equals 13 residues. The CDR3 DNA is TGTGCCAGCAGCTTTGTCGGGAACACTGAAGCTTTCTTT. This codes for CASSFVGNTEAFF. Full variable domain (remainder filled in from reference TRBV7-9 and TRBJ1-1): DTGVSQNPRHKITKRGQNVTFRCDPISEHNRLYWYRQTLGQGPEFLTYFQNEAQLEKSRLLSDRFSAERPKGSFSTLEIQRTEQGDSAMYLCASSFVGNTEAFFGQGTRLTVV.

The J gene is TRBJ2-2, the V gene TRBV19; TRBD1 aligns across 8 bases. The germline gives CDR1 LNHDA, CDR2 SQIVND (reference sequence). Trimming at V came to 6 bases and at J to 5 bases, leaving 5 bases not matched to a gene. The CDR3 loop spans 14 amino acids. CDR3 DNA: TGTGCCAGTAGCCGACAGGGGAGGACCGGGGAGCTGTTTTTT. Translating gives CASSRQGRTGELFF.

The chain joins TRBV7-8 to TRBJ2-2; 8 nucleotides align to TRBD2. CDR1 SGHVS and CDR2 FQNEAQ come from the germline V gene. The CDR3 totals 14 residues. With 4 bases clipped from V and 7 bases from J, the junction kept 5 bases outside the gene matches. CDR3 nucleotides: TGTGCCAGCAGCTGGAGCGGGAGTGGCGGGGAGCTGTTTTTT. Translating gives CASSWSGSGGELFF.

In its sample, this clone was seen a few times. The J gene is TRBJ2-3, the V gene TRBV3-1 (or the pseudogene TRBV3-2); a possible D gene is TRBD2 (6 bases). Looked up from germline, CDR1 is LGHDT and CDR2 is YNNKEL (reference sequence). V lost 6 bases and J lost 0, with 16 bases in between. CDR3 size: 16 residues. This chain's CDR3 is CASSIHAGISTDTQYF. The CDR3 bases are TGTGCCAGCAGTATTCATGCGGGGATAAGCACAGATACGCAGTATTTT.

This rearrangement joins TRBV19 to TRBJ1-1; D perhaps matches TRBD1 (5 bases). The V and J ends lost 6 bases and 3 bases respectively, with 11 bases between them. The CDR3 runs 13 residues. Germline V gives CDR1 LNHDA, CDR2 SQIVND (reference sequence). CDR3 sequence reads: CASSKTRDTEAFF. The CDR3 region has the DNA TGTGCCAGTAGCAAAACCAGGGACACTGAAGCTTTCTTT.

The gene calls are TRBV5-1 and TRBJ1-2, with 7 nucleotides matching TRBD1. The germline CDR1 and CDR2 sequences are SGHRS and YFSETQ. This CDR3 contains 14 residues. V was clipped by 3 bases and J by 4 bases; unmatched bases: 6. CDR3: CASSSEQGIYGYTF. In DNA, the CDR3 is TGCGCCAGCAGCTCGGAACAGGGGATCTATGGCTACACCTTC. The whole variable domain, filled in from reference TRBV5-1 and TRBJ1-2, reads KAGVTQTPRYLIKTRGQQVTLSCSPISGHRSVSWYQQTPGQGLQFLFEYFSETQRNKGNFPGRFSGRQFSNSRSEMNVSTLELGDSALYLCASSSEQGIYGYTFGSGTRLTVV.